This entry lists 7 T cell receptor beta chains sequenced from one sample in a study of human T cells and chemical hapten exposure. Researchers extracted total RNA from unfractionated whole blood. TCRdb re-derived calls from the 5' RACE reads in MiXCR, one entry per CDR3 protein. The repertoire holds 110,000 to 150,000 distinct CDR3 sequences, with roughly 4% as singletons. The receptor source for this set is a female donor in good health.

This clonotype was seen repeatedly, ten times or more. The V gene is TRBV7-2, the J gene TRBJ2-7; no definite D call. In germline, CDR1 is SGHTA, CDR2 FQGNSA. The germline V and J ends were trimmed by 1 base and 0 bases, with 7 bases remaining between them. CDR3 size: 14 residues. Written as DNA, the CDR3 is TGTGCCAGCAGCTTAGATACCAACTCCTACGAGCAGTACTTC. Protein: CASSLDTNSYEQYF.

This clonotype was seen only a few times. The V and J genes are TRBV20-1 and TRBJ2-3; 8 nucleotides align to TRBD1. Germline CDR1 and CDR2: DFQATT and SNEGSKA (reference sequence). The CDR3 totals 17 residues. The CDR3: CSADPLAGGSNTDTQYF. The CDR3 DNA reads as TGCAGCGCTGACCCACTCGCAGGGGGCTCGAACACAGATACGCAGTATTTT.

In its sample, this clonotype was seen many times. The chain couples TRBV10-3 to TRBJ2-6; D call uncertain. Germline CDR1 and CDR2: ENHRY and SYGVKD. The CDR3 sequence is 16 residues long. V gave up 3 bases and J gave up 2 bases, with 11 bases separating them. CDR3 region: CAISDKGIPGANVLTF. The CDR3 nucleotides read TGTGCCATCAGTGATAAAGGGATCCCTGGGGCCAACGTCCTGACTTTC.

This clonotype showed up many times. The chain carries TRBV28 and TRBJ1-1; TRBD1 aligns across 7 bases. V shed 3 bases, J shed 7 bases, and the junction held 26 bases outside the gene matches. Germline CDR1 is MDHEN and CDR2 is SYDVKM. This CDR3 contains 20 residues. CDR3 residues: CASSLGLRSGQAWLRGEAFF. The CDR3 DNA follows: TGTGCCAGCAGTTTGGGGCTCAGAAGTGGACAGGCTTGGCTACGGGGTGAAGCTTTCTTT. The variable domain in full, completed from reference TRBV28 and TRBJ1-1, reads DVKVTQSSRYLVKRTGEKVFLECVQDMDHENMFWYRQDPGLGLRLIYFSYDVKMKEKGDIPEGYSVSREKKERFSLILESASTNQTSMYLCASSLGLRSGQAWLRGEAFFGQGTRLTVV.

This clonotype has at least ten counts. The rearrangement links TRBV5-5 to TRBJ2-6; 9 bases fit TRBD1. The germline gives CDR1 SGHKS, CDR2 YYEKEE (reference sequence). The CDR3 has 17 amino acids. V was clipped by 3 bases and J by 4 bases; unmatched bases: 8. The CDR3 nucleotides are TGTGCCAGCAGCTCTGGACAGGGGATATCAGGGGCCAACGTCCTGACTTTC. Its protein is CASSSGQGISGANVLTF.

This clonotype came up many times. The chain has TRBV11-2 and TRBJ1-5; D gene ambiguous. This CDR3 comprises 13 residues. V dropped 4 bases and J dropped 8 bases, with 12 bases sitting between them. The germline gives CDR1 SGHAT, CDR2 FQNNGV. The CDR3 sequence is CASSWSEREPQHF. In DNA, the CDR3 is TGTGCCAGCAGCTGGTCTGAGCGGGAGCCCCAGCATTTT.

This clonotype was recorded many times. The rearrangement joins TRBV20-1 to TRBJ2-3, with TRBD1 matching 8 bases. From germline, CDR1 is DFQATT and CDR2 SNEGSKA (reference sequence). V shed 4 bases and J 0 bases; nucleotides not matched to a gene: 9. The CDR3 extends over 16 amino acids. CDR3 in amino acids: CSAKGRTGSSTDTQYF. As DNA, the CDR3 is TGCAGTGCTAAGGGAAGGACAGGGTCTAGCACAGATACGCAGTATTTT.